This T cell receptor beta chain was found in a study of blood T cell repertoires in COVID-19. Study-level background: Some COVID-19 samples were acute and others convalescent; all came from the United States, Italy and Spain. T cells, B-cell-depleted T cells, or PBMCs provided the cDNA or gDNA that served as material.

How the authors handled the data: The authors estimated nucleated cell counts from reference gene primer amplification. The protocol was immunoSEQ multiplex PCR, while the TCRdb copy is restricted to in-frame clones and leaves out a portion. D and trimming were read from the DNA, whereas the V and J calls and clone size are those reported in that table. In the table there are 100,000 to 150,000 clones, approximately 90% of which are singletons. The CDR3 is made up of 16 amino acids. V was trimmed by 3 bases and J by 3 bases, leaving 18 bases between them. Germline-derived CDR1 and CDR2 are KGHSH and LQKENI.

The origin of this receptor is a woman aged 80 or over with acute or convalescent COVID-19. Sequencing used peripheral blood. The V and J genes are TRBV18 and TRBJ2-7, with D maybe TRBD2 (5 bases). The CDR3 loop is CASSPHISGSLYEQYF. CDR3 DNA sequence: TGTGCCAGCTCACCCCACATTTCGGGGTCCCTCTACGAGCAGTACTTC.